This TCR beta chain originates from a study of CD8+ T cells in alopecia areata. Background on the study: Treated patients received oral tofacitinib, 5 to 10 mg twice daily. Study-wide results and caveats: Expanded CD8+ clones among the top 100, as well as scalp clonality, were significantly decreased by tofacitinib. Scalp repertoires also include resident alphabeta T cells from normal skin. There were many expanded lesional clones persisting in scalp and blood during tofacitinib.

Investigators isolated RNA and reverse transcribed it into cDNA to act as the sequencing template. Using immunoSEQ multiplex PCR, the repertoire was profiled, and TCRdb retains in-frame clones only, with some absent. The data hold under 350,000 clones, with roughly 64% observed a single time. Germline assignment: CDR1 SGHRS and CDR2 YFSETQ. This CDR3 is built from 14 residues. With V trimmed by 4 bases and J by 5 bases, 5 bases remained unmatched. A word on this clone: Its antigen remains unidentified.

Sample treatment: oral pan-JAK inhibitor, 5-10 mg twice daily. The sequence derives from a human donor with alopecia areata. The gene calls are TRBV5-1 and TRBJ2-4, with 8 bases aligning to TRBD1. The sample in question was CD4+ T cells sorted from blood, obtained at week 24, from a patient treated with tofacitinib. CDR3 in DNA: TGCGCCAGCAGCGGATCGACAGGGGAAAACATTCAGTACTTC. Encoded protein: CASSGSTGENIQYF.